The sequence of this TCR beta chain was determined in a study of blood T cell repertoires in COVID-19. For the study at large: PBMCs, B-cell-depleted T cells, or T cells provided the cDNA or gDNA that made up the material.

Germline assignment: CDR1 MNHEY and CDR2 SVGAGI. The CDR3 is 15 amino acids. Between the trimmed V and J ends, which lost 7 bases and 7 bases, there was a span of 23 bases. Per the authors' pipeline: Estimation of nucleated cell counts was performed using reference gene primer amplification. The method was immunoSEQ multiplex PCR; TCRdb's version includes in-frame clones alone and lacks a portion of them. V and J calls and clone size are those listed in that table; D and trimming were worked out from the DNA. The sample lists 190,000 or so clones; 87% were seen once. The sample was PBMCs or T cells enriched from blood (not recorded which). This TCR came from a man aged 18 to 30 with acute COVID-19. V is TRBV6-5 and J is TRBJ2-7; TRBD2 is a possible D gene (5 bases). CDR3 DNA sequence: TGTGCCAGCAACAAAAAAAGCGGTTTGAGTGGAGAGCAGTACTTC. Residues: CASNKKSGLSGEQYF.